The 25 T cell receptor beta chains reported below all come from one sample, sequenced in a study of shared clonotypes between healthy human individuals. Here immunoSEQ multiplex PCR was the method, and the copy in TCRdb shows in-frame clones only, minus some. This sample carries roughly 2.2 million clones, over 85% of them seen once, and the ten largest clones take 0.39%. The sample comprised naive CD4+ T cells from PBMCs. Subset specified: CD45RA+ positively selected. These receptors were obtained from a man younger than 35 in good health. Some clones in this sample may be carry-over from other donors' samples.

This clone has only one observation. This chain joins TRBV7-8 and TRBJ1-5, with unresolved D. The CDR3 is made up of 14 amino acids. Germline values: CDR1 SGHVS, CDR2 FQNEAQ. V dropped 5 bases and J dropped 0 bases, with 8 bases sitting between them. This chain's CDR3 is CASSVWVSNQPQHF. The DNA for the CDR3 is TGTGCCAGCAGCGTATGGGTTAGCAATCAGCCCCAGCATTTT.

V gene TRBV6-1 combines with J gene TRBJ2-2; 8 bases align to TRBD1. CDR1 and CDR2 (germline): MNHNS, SASEGT. Trimming took 6 bases from V and 7 from J; bases not matched to a gene: 10. This CDR3 contains 15 residues. CDR3 loop: CASRGLSGGYGELFF. CDR3 nucleotide sequence: TGTGCCAGCAGGGGCCTCTCAGGGGGCTACGGGGAGCTGTTTTTT.

The chain couples TRBV7-8 to TRBJ2-5, with 10 bases lining up with TRBD2. J was trimmed by 5 bases and V by 0 bases; bases with no gene match: 6. Germline lookup yields CDR1 SGHVS and CDR2 FQNEAQ. This CDR3 spans 16 amino acids. The CDR3 loop reads CASSLATSGRAETQYF. In DNA form, the CDR3 reads TGTGCCAGCAGCTTAGCGACGAGCGGGAGGGCGGAGACCCAGTACTTC.

This clone occurred once. The same CDR3 can be traced to other DNA sequences in this sample. The chain has TRBV28 and TRBJ1-2; D unclear. CDR1 and CDR2 (germline): MDHEN, SYDVKM. V lost 2 bases to trimming and J lost 4 bases, with 5 bases between them. The CDR3 is 12 residues long. CDR3 sequence reads: CASSLRGYGYTF. Written as DNA, the CDR3 is TGTGCCAGCAGTTTACGCGGCTATGGCTACACCTTC.

About this clone: This same CDR3 is encoded by further DNA sequences in the sample. This chain uses TRBV5-1 with TRBJ2-7, with D possibly matching TRBD1 (6 bases). The CDR3 runs to 13 residues. V was shortened by 4 bases and J by 0 bases, with 8 bases between the two germline ends. CDR1 SGHRS and CDR2 YFSETQ come from the germline V gene. DNA of the CDR3: TGCGCCAGCAGCCAGGGGAGCTCCTACGAGCAGTACTTC. It translates to CASSQGSSYEQYF.

The gene calls are TRBV14 and TRBJ2-7; D not certain. CDR1 and CDR2 (germline): SGHDN, FVKESK. Trimming took off 1 base at V and 1 base at J, with 11 bases between the two ends. The CDR3 is 15 residues long. The CDR3 DNA sequence: TGTGCCAGCAGCCAAGTTAGGACGGCGTCCTACGAGCAGTACTTC. This codes for CASSQVRTASYEQYF.

The genes are TRBV5-4 and TRBJ2-7; 9 bases are shared with TRBD1. CDR1 SGHNT and CDR2 YYREEE come from the germline V gene (reference sequence). The CDR3 spans 15 residues. Losses at the gene ends were 3 bases for V and 3 bases for J; bases not matched to a gene: 7. The CDR3 region is CASSYPRDRDYEQYF. The CDR3 DNA reads as TGTGCCAGCAGCTACCCTCGGGACAGGGACTACGAGCAGTACTTC.

The chain employs TRBV5-1 and TRBJ2-3, with TRBD2 matching over 7 bases. The V gene end was trimmed by 4 bases and the J gene end by 0 bases; junction bases not matched to a gene: 11. CDR1 is SGHRS and CDR2 is YFSETQ in the germline V gene. This CDR3 has 17 residues. CDR3 nucleotides: TGCGCCAGCAGCCCGTTTGGGGGAGCGGGAAGCACAGATACGCAGTATTTT. It yields the protein CASSPFGGAGSTDTQYF.

J is TRBJ1-5 and V is TRBV10-3, with TRBD1 matching 9 bases. Germline V gene data show CDR1 as ENHRY and CDR2 as SYGVKD. The CDR3 length is 14 residues. Trimming at V came to 8 bases and at J to 4 bases, leaving 6 bases not matched to a gene. CDR3 sequence: CAIGGTGPNQPQHF. In DNA, the CDR3 is TGTGCCATCGGAGGGACAGGGCCTAATCAGCCCCAGCATTTT.

V is TRBV4-1 and J is TRBJ2-2, with a weak D call TRBD1 (5 bases). V was pared by 1 base and J by 6 bases, with 9 bases between. CDR3 length equals 14 residues. Germline CDR1 reads MGHRA; CDR2 reads YSYEKL. The CDR3 loop is CASSQGQWAGELFF. CDR3 nucleotides: TGCGCCAGCAGCCAAGGACAGTGGGCCGGGGAGCTGTTTTTT.

The gene calls are TRBV19 and TRBJ1-2; D call uncertain. The CDR3 length is 12 residues. The germline gives CDR1 LNHDA, CDR2 SQIVND (reference sequence). Trimming took off 5 bases at V and 0 bases at J, with 4 bases between the two ends. Written as DNA, the CDR3 is TGTGCCAGTAGTGAATCTAACTATGGCTACACCTTC. Its translation is CASSESNYGYTF. Supplemented by reference TRBV19 and TRBJ1-2, the full variable domain reads DGGITQSPKYLFRKEGQNVTLSCEQNLNHDAMYWYRQDPGQGLRLIYYSQIVNDFQKGDIAEGYSVSREKKESFPLTVTSAQKNPTAFYLCASSESNYGYTFGSGTRLTVV.

The chain joins TRBV6-5 to TRBJ2-5; D unclear. Between the trimmed V and J ends, which lost 0 bases and 4 bases, there was a span of 12 bases. This CDR3 has 15 residues. Germline lookup yields CDR1 MNHEY and CDR2 SVGAGI. CDR3: CASSYSKVGLETQYF. The CDR3 nucleotides are TGTGCCAGCAGTTACTCGAAGGTCGGGTTAGAGACCCAGTACTTC.

The gene calls are TRBV10-1 and TRBJ2-1; the D gene is possibly TRBD2 (6 bases). Per the germline V gene, CDR1 is WNHNN and CDR2 is SYGVQD (reference sequence). Trimming took off 4 bases at V and 9 bases at J, with 16 bases between the two ends. The length of the CDR3 is 14 residues. CDR3 loop: CASSATGSVGEQFF. DNA for the CDR3: TGCGCCAGCAGTGCGACCGGGAGTGTTGGTGAGCAGTTCTTC.

Regarding this clone: Within the sample, other DNA sequences also encode this same CDR3. The chain links TRBV19 to TRBJ1-5, with a tentative D call TRBD1 (5 bases). Trimming left V 3 bases short and J 1 base short, with 13 bases between. This CDR3 region has 16 residues. Germline V gene sequence: CDR1 LNHDA, CDR2 SQIVND (reference sequence). CDR3 in DNA: TGTGCCAGTAGTATTAGACAAGGGACGAGCAATCAGCCCCAGCATTTT. Translation gives CASSIRQGTSNQPQHF.

The chain carries TRBV5-6 and TRBJ2-7; 7 nucleotides align to TRBD1. This CDR3 is built from 15 residues. CDR1 is SGHDT and CDR2 is YYEEEE in the germline V gene. Losses at the gene ends were 0 bases for V and 9 bases for J; bases not matched to a gene: 12. In DNA form, the CDR3 reads TGTGCCAGCAGCTTGGGTTACAGGGGTTGGGACGTGCAGTACTTC. This encodes CASSLGYRGWDVQYF.

This rearrangement joins TRBV6-1 to TRBJ2-2; 9 bases line up with TRBD1. The CDR3 has 17 amino acids. Looked up from germline, CDR1 is MNHNS and CDR2 is SASEGT. V was clipped by 2 bases and J by 6 bases; unmatched bases: 10. The CDR3 bases are TGTGCCAGCAGTGAAATAGGAGGGACAGGGTATTCCGGGGAGCTGTTTTTT. Encoded protein: CASSEIGGTGYSGELFF.

This clone was detected only once. The chain links TRBV21-1 to TRBJ2-3; TRBD2 is the table's D call and was not checked against the DNA. TRBV21-1 is a recognized pseudogene. The CDR3 consists of 18 residues. CDR3 protein: CASSKKIRETASTDTQYF. DNA of the CDR3: TGTGCCAGCAGCAAAAAGATTCGGGAGACCGCCAGCACAGATACGCAGTATTTT.

The gene calls are TRBV2 and TRBJ2-5; possibly TRBD2 for D (6 bases). This CDR3 has 14 residues. V was cut by 7 bases and J by 5 bases, with 17 bases left in between. CDR1 is SNHLY and CDR2 is FYNNEI in the germline V gene. CDR3 sequence reads: CASKPGTWDETQYF. CDR3 sequence (DNA): TGTGCCAGCAAGCCAGGGACTTGGGACGAGACCCAGTACTTC.

The V call is TRBV6-5, the J call TRBJ2-1, with 7 nucleotides matching TRBD2. V lost 0 bases, J lost 3 bases, and 5 bases stayed unmatched. From germline, CDR1 is MNHEY and CDR2 SVGAGI. The CDR3 consists of 16 residues. The CDR3 is CASSYSSLADYNEQFF. CDR3 DNA sequence: TGTGCCAGCAGTTACTCGAGTCTAGCGGACTACAATGAGCAGTTCTTC.

The chain links TRBV5-1 to TRBJ1-5; D may be TRBD1 (6 bases). There are 17 residues in the CDR3. Germline-derived CDR1 and CDR2 are SGHRS and YFSETQ. The ends were cut back, 2 bases at V and 1 base at J, with 16 bases in the middle. The CDR3: CASSLTSGDGSNQPQHF. CDR3 in DNA: TGCGCCAGCAGCTTAACCTCAGGGGACGGGAGCAATCAGCCCCAGCATTTT.

The chain has TRBV6-5 and TRBJ1-2; 7 bases are a match to TRBD1. The CDR3 contains 13 residues. Germline CDR1 reads MNHEY; CDR2 reads SVGAGI. J was trimmed by 8 bases and V by 2 bases; bases with no gene match: 5. The CDR3 sequence is CASSYDRVEGYTF. DNA for the CDR3: TGTGCCAGCAGTTACGACAGGGTAGAAGGCTACACCTTC.

The rearrangement joins TRBV4-3 to TRBJ1-6, with D possibly TRBD1 on 6 matching bases. Germline lookup yields CDR1 LGHNA and CDR2 YSLEER. The CDR3 is 16 residues long. Trimming shortened V by 0 bases and J by 10 bases, and 16 bases separated the two germline ends. As DNA, the CDR3 is TGCGCCAGCAGCCAAGATTCCCTGGGGGGCGGATCACCCCTCCACTTT. Amino acid sequence: CASSQDSLGGGSPLHF.

The CDR3 nucleotides read TGTGCCAGCAGCGCCGGAGGGGGCACAGATACGCAGTATTTT. The encoded protein is CASSAGGGTDTQYF. V is TRBV5-4 and J is TRBJ2-3, with D perhaps matching TRBD2 (6 bases). Germline V gene lookup returns CDR1 SGHNT and CDR2 YYREEE (reference sequence). Between the trimmed V and J ends, which lost 4 bases and 1 base, there was a span of 10 bases. The CDR3 is 14 residues long.

This chain joins TRBV2 and TRBJ2-1, with 13 positions matching TRBD2. Unmatched junction bases numbered 8, after V lost 6 bases and J lost 9 bases. CDR3 size: 15 residues. Germline loops: CDR1 SNHLY, CDR2 FYNNEI. As DNA, the CDR3 is TGTGCCAGCAGGAGGACTAGCGGGAGTAGTGTTGAGCAGTTCTTC. Translated, it gives CASRRTSGSSVEQFF.

J is TRBJ2-1 and V is TRBV28; perhaps D is TRBD1 or TRBD2 (5 bases each). The CDR3 length is 13 residues. Trimming removed 4 bases at V and 11 bases at J, with 15 bases between. Germline assignment: CDR1 MDHEN and CDR2 SYDVKM. The CDR3 DNA is TGTGCCAGCAGTTCACCCGGTAGGGGACAGCAGTTCTTC. Its translation: CASSSPGRGQQFF.